This T cell receptor beta chain was observed in a study of radiotherapy plus CTLA-4 blockade in lung cancer. Regarding this clone: Its specificity is unknown.

Produced via immunoSEQ multiplex PCR; TCRdb's table is partial and in-frame only. The data hold some 87,000 clones, with approximately 82% observed a single time. Germline V gene lookup returns CDR1 MGHRA and CDR2 YSYEKL. The CDR3 totals 15 residues. V was clipped by 0 bases and J by 5 bases, with 10 bases between them. Findings and limits, study-wide: Blood saw expansion of tumor-derived TCR clones after radiotherapy plus ipilimumab.

This sequence was found in a human donor with non-small cell lung cancer that progressed on radiotherapy plus ipilimumab. The specimen comprised peripheral blood, sampled from a patient treated with radiotherapy plus ipilimumab. The V gene is TRBV4-1, the J gene TRBJ2-2; D is ambiguous. The CDR3 region has the DNA TGCGCCAGCAGCCAAGAAGTCCGGGCAACCGGGGAGCTGTTTTTT. This translates into CASSQEVRATGELFF.